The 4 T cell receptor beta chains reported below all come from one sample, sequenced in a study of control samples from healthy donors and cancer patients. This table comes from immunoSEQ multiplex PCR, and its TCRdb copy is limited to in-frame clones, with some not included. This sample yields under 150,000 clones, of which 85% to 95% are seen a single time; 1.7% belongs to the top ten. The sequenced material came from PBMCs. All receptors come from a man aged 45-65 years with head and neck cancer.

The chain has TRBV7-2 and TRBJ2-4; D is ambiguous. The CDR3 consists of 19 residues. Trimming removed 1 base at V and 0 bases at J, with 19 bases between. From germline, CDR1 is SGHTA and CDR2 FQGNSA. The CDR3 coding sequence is TGTGCCAGCAGCTTAGATCCCGCCCAGGCCACTCTAGCCAAAAACATTCAGTACTTC. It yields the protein CASSLDPAQATLAKNIQYF.

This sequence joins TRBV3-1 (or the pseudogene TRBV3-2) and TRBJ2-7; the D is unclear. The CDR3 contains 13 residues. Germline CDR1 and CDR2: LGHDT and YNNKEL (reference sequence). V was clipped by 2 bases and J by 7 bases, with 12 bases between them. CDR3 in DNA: TGTGCCAGCAGCCAAACCTCGACGAGGGAGCAGTACTTC. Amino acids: CASSQTSTREQYF.

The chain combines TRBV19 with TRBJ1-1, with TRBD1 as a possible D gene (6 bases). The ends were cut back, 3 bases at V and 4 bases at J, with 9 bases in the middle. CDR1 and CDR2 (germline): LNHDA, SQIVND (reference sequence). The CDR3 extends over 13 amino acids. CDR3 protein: CASSIRGTTEAFF. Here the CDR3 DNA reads TGTGCCAGTAGTATCAGGGGTACCACTGAAGCTTTCTTT.

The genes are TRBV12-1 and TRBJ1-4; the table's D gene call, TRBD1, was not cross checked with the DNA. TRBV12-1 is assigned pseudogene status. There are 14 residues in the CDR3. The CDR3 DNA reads TGTGCCAGCAGCTTGACAGGGGTCGGGGAAAAACTGTTTTTT. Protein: CASSLTGVGEKLFF.